The T cell receptor beta chain under discussion was sequenced for a study of shared clonotypes between healthy human individuals. Overall study: Per-donor plates numbered three CD4 naive, three CD4 memory, two CD8 naive and one CD8 memory.

The CDR3 contains 14 residues. CDR1 KGHSH and CDR2 LQKENI come from the germline V gene. The ends were cut back, 8 bases at V and 6 bases at J, with 20 bases in the middle. Profiled with immunoSEQ multiplex PCR; TCRdb holds only in-frame clones, not every one. The table lists 1,500,000 or so clones, approximately 98.5% of them singletons, with around 0.38% in the top ten. About this clone itself: Its target is not known.

The investigators split CD4+ cells into a CD45RA+ naive subset and a CD45RA-negative memory subset. Findings and limits, study-wide: Generally, estimated richness proved larger in naive subsets than it did in memory subsets.

The sample was naive CD4+ T cells sorted from blood. Subset given: CD45RA+ positively selected. The source is a man aged 25 to 40 in good health. J is TRBJ2-7 and V is TRBV18; unclear D gene. CDR3 sequence: CASTPRAEPREQYF. The CDR3 DNA reads as TGTGCCAGCACCCCAAGGGCCGAACCCCGCGAGCAGTACTTC.